The sequence of this T cell receptor beta chain was determined in a study of human T cells and chemical hapten exposure. Study details: Donors were sensitized with 2% DPC on the upper inner arm. 0.01% DPC was applied to the upper back in patch tests, which were read at 6 days.

V was pared by 5 bases and J by 3 bases, with 9 bases of the junction left unmatched. Germline loops: CDR1 KGHSH, CDR2 LQKENI. The CDR3 sequence is 15 residues long. The time point was: pre-sensitization, week 0. Treatment indicated: therapeutic diphenylcyclopropenone sensitization with weekly scalp DPC. Blood draws preceded each patch test application. The study enrolled 18 to 70-year-old alopecia patients suitable for DPC. TCRdb passed the RACE reads through MiXCR, listing each CDR3 protein once. In the table there are under 300,000 distinct CDR3 sequences, 7.5% to 10% of which are singletons. This receptor was identified in a woman in her thirties or forties with alopecia areata. Some clones in this sample may be carry-over from other donors' samples. This sequence joins TRBV18 and TRBJ1-1, with TRBD1 identical over 7 bases. The starting material was whole blood, obtained in connection with sensitization to the hapten diphenylcyclopropenone (DPC). Here the CDR3 DNA reads TGTGCCAGCTCATCTAACAGGGGAGGCGACACTGAAGCTTTCTTT. Its translation: CASSSNRGGDTEAFF. Drawing the rest from reference TRBV18 and TRBJ1-1, the complete variable domain is NAGVMQNPRHLVRRRGQEARLRCSPMKGHSHVYWYRQLPEEGLKFMVYLQKENIIDESGMPKERFSAEFPKEGPSILRIQQVVRGDSAAYFCASSSNRGGDTEAFFGQGTRLTVV.